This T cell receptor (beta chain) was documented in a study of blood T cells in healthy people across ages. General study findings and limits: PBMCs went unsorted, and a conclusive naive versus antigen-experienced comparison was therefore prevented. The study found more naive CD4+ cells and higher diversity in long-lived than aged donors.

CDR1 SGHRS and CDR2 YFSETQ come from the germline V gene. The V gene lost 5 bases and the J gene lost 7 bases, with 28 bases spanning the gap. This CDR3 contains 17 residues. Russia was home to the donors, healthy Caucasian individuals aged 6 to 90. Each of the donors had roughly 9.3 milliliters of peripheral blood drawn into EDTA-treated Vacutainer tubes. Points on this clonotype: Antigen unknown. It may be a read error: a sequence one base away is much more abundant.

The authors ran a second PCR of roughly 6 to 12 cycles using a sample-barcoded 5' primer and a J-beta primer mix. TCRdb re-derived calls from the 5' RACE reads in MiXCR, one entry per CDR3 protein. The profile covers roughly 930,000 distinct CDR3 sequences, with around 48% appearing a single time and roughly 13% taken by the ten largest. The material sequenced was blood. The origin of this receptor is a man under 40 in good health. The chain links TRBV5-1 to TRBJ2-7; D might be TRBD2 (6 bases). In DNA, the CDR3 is TGCGCCAGCAGGGCTGACTTGCGAGCGGGTTCCTACAATGAGCAGTACTTC. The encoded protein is CASRADLRAGSYNEQYF.